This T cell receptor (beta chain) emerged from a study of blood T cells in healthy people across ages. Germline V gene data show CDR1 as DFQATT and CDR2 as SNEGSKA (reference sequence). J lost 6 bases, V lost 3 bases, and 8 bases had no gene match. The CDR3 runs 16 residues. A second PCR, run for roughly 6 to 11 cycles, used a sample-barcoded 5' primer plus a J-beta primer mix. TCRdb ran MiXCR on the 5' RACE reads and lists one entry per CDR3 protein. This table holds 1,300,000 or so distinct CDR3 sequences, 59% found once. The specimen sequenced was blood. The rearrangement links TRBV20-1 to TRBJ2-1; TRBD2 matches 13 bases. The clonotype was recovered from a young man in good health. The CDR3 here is CSARRGLAGFSNEQFF. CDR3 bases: TGCAGTGCTAGGAGGGGACTAGCGGGGTTTTCCAATGAGCAGTTCTTC.